This T cell receptor (beta chain) was retrieved from a study of somatic mutations in cytotoxic T cells in rheumatoid arthritis. Some clones are missing from TCRdb's copy, which holds only in-frame ones; the method was immunoSEQ multiplex PCR. The sample has some 20,000 clones, approximately 84% seen once. This clone was found a few times. Its matching antigen is unknown. General study results and limits: Age was associated with higher CD8+ clonality in rheumatoid arthritis patients, not in healthy controls. A largest CD8+ clone above 20% of CD8+ cells occurred in about an eighth of the 65 patients.

Germline CDR1 and CDR2: SEHNR and FQNEAQ (reference sequence). This CDR3 has 11 amino acids. V was shortened by 10 bases and J by 0 bases, with 7 bases between the two germline ends. Sequenced material: CD8+ T cells sorted from blood. This receptor was taken from an adult with rheumatoid arthritis. The chain employs TRBV7-9 and TRBJ2-7; D unclear. In DNA form, the CDR3 reads TGTGCCACGCATAGCTCCTACGAGCAGTACTTC. Its protein product is CATHSSYEQYF. Supplemented by reference TRBV7-9 and TRBJ2-7, the full variable domain reads DTGVSQNPRHKITKRGQNVTFRCDPISEHNRLYWYRQTLGQGPEFLTYFQNEAQLEKSRLLSDRFSAERPKGSFSTLEIQRTEQGDSAMYLCATHSSYEQYFGPGTRLTVT.